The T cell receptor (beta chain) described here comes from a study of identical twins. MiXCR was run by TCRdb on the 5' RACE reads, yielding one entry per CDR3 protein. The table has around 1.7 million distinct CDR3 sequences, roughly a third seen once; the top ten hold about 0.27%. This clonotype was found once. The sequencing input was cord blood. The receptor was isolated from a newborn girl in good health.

Here the CDR3 reads CSARRVDYNEQFF. The CDR3 nucleotides read TGCAGTGCCCGCCGGGTCGACTACAATGAGCAGTTCTTC. The J gene is TRBJ2-1, the V gene TRBV20-1; no firm D call. This CDR3 contains 13 residues. Trimming stripped 6 bases from V and 3 bases from J, with 12 bases between. Germline assignment: CDR1 DFQATT and CDR2 SNEGSKA (reference sequence).